The TCR beta chain under discussion was sequenced for a study of CD8+ T cells in alopecia areata. This clone came up a few times. Antigen specificity is unknown. Indicated treatment: oral pan-JAK inhibitor, 5-10 mg twice daily. Both CD4+ and CD8+ T cells were separated by sorting PBMCs. V lost 6 bases, J lost 0 bases, and 11 bases lay in between. Germline V CDR1 and CDR2: GTSNPN, SVGIG (reference sequence). The CDR3 spans 13 residues. General study findings and limits: During tofacitinib treatment, many expanded lesional clones remained in scalp and blood. Relative to normal scalp, lesional scalp, especially alopecia totalis/universalis, showed higher clonality. Scalp clonality dropped significantly under tofacitinib, as did expanded CD8+ top-100 clones.

Extracted from the samples, RNA was reverse transcribed into cDNA to serve as the sequencing template. Profiling relied on immunoSEQ multiplex PCR, and the TCRdb table lists in-frame clones only, not all of them. This table holds around 160,000 clones, approximately 60% found once. This chain joins TRBV30 and TRBJ1-1; D remains unclear. Sample: CD4+ T cells sorted from blood, taken at week 24, from a patient treated with tofacitinib. This clonotype was obtained from a human donor with alopecia areata. CDR3 in amino acids: CACRPSVNTEAFF. The CDR3, as DNA: TGTGCCTGTCGTCCGAGCGTGAACACTGAAGCTTTCTTT.